A selection of T cell receptor beta chains follows, all from one sample in a study of blood T cell repertoires in COVID-19. Only in-frame clones appear in the TCRdb table, and some are missing; sequencing was by immunoSEQ multiplex PCR. This table holds around 230,000 clones, over 75% found once. Sequenced material: peripheral blood. The receptors here all came from a woman of 80 years or more with acute or convalescent COVID-19. CDR3s include the opening cysteine and the closing phenylalanine or tryptophan. Each record gives: D gene, clone size, J gene, V gene, CDR3 length, CDR3 DNA, CDR3 protein. D genes are given only for firm matches. The size of a clone is reported for some rows only, either as once, few or many, or as a class for expanded clones.

>TRBD2|.|TRBJ2-7|TRBV6-6|13
TGTGCCAGCAGTCCGGGGACTAGCGGGAGGGAGTACTTC
CASSPGTSGREYF
>TRBD2|few|TRBJ2-1|TRBV3-1/TRBV3-2|15
TGTGCCAGCAGCCCGGGGACTAGCCTTAACAATGAGCAGTTCTTC
CASSPGTSLNNEQFF
>.|.|TRBJ2-6|TRBV4-2|17
TGTGCCAGCAGCCAAGAATTCACGGGCTCTGGGGCCAACGTCCTGACTTTC
CASSQEFTGSGANVLTF
>.|few|TRBJ1-5|TRBV6-8|14
TGTGCCAGCAGCTCCAGTTATAGCAATCAGCCCCAGCATTTT
CASSSSYSNQPQHF
>.|.|TRBJ2-7|TRBV29-1|13
TGCAGCGCCACCGGAGGGACAGCAGTCGAGCAGTACTTC
CSATGGTAVEQYF
>TRBD1|.|TRBJ2-3|TRBV18|15
TGTGCCAGCTCACGGGACAGGGGGCAGGTAGATACGCAGTATTTT
CASSRDRGQVDTQYF
>.|.|TRBJ2-3|TRBV5-1|15
TGCGCCAGCAGCTTGCCTAGCGACTCCACAGATACGCAGTATTTT
CASSLPSDSTDTQYF
>TRBD1|.|TRBJ1-6|TRBV6-5|15
TGTGCCAGCACCCACCCAGGGGGCCTGGATTCACCCCTCCACTTT
CASTHPGGLDSPLHF
>.|.|TRBJ2-4|TRBV3-1/TRBV3-2|13
TGTGCCAGCAGCCAAGCTGGGAGGAACATTCAGTACTTC
CASSQAGRNIQYF
>TRBD1|.|TRBJ1-5|TRBV6-1|15
TGTGCCAGCAGTGATATGTTGGACAGGGTTAAGCCCCAGCATTTT
CASSDMLDRVKPQHF
>.|few|TRBJ1-1|TRBV19|13
TGTGCCAGTAGTATTTTCGAGGGTACTGAAGCTTTCTTT
CASSIFEGTEAFF
>TRBD1|.|TRBJ2-3|TRBV28|16
TGTGCCAGCAGTTTAACGGGACAGGGGGTTGGAGATACGCAGTATTTT
CASSLTGQGVGDTQYF
>.|.|TRBJ2-3|TRBV21-1|16
TGTGCCAGCAGCAAGGGACCTAGCGGGGGAACAGATACGCAGTATTTT
CASSKGPSGGTDTQYF
>.|.|TRBJ1-2|TRBV24-1|15
TGTGCCACCAGTGATGCGCCTGGACAGTCCTATGGCTACACCTTC
CATSDAPGQSYGYTF
>.|few|TRBJ1-1|TRBV29-1|11
TGCAGCTCGCACAGGGTTAGCGAAGCTTTCTTT
CSSHRVSEAFF
>.|few|TRBJ2-2|TRBV5-1|14
TGCGCCAGCAGCCTGGACTTAAACACCGGGGAGCTGTTTTTT
CASSLDLNTGELFF
>.|once|TRBJ1-2|TRBV11-2|14
TGTGCCAGCAGCTTAAGGTTGGAGGGCTATGGCTACACCTTC
CASSLRLEGYGYTF
>.|.|TRBJ1-6|TRBV11-3|13
TGTGCCAGCAGCCCGGGACACACATCACCCCTCCACTTT
CASSPGHTSPLHF
>.|.|TRBJ2-5|TRBV21-1|16
TGTGCCAGCAGCAAAGTAACCGGGAGAGCTCAAGAGACCCAGTACTTC
CASSKVTGRAQETQYF
>.|.|TRBJ1-2|TRBV7-9|14
TGTGCCAGCAGCTTAGCGGAGGGGAACTATGGCTACACCTTC
CASSLAEGNYGYTF
>.|.|TRBJ1-1|TRBV5-1|14
TGCGCCAGCAGCTTCTACCAGGGGAACACTGAAGCTTTCTTT
CASSFYQGNTEAFF
>.|.|TRBJ1-2|TRBV6-5|12
TGTGCCAGCGGCGGTGTGGGCTATGGCTACACCTTC
CASGGVGYGYTF
>TRBD1|.|TRBJ1-1|TRBV6-1|14
TGTGCCAGCAGTGAACAAAACAGGGGCACTGAAGCTTTCTTT
CASSEQNRGTEAFF
>TRBD1|.|TRBJ1-2|TRBV6-5|14
TGTGCCAGCAGTCTGGGACAGGAAGCCTATGGCTACACCTTC
CASSLGQEAYGYTF
>.|.|TRBJ1-2|TRBV5-1|13
TGCGCCAGCAGCTCAGACGGGATATATGGCTACACCTTC
CASSSDGIYGYTF
>TRBD2|.|TRBJ2-7|TRBV28|13
TGTGCCAGCAGGTTGGGGGGGACCTACGAGCAGTACTTC
CASRLGGTYEQYF
>TRBD2|.|TRBJ2-6|TRBV7-2|17
TGTGCCAGCAGCTTAGGTAGCGGGGGGGCTGGGGCCAACGTCCTGACTTTC
CASSLGSGGAGANVLTF
>TRBD2|.|TRBJ2-2|TRBV3-1/TRBV3-2|18
TGTGCCAGCAGCGCCTCAGGACTAGCGGGGGGGAACACCGGGGAGCTGTTTTTT
CASSASGLAGGNTGELFF